Listed here are 27 T cell receptor beta chains from one sample, sequenced in a study of breast tumors, draining lymph nodes, adjacent tissues. Axillary draining lymph nodes of breast cancer patients supplied the node samples. TCRdb independently ran MiXCR on the multiplex PCR reads; one entry per CDR3 protein. This table has 200,000 to 250,000 distinct CDR3 sequences, roughly a third appearing once. Sequencing was done on a sample of axillary lymph node tissue. The source of these receptors is a female donor with breast cancer. Some clones in this sample may be carry-over from other donors' samples.

This clonotype came up many times. The chain uses TRBV7-3 and TRBJ2-5, with TRBD2 as a possible D gene (5 bases). Per the germline V gene, CDR1 is SGHTA and CDR2 is FQGTGA. V was cut by 1 base and J by 4 bases, with 10 bases left in between. There are 14 residues in the CDR3. The CDR3 protein is CASSLSPAGETQYF. CDR3 in DNA: TGTGCCAGCAGCTTAAGTCCGGCGGGAGAGACCCAGTACTTC.

The rearrangement uses TRBV7-6 and TRBJ2-7, with TRBD1 identical over 7 bases. This CDR3 comprises 15 residues. The germline V gene has CDR1 SGHVS and CDR2 FNYEAQ. V dropped 5 bases and J dropped 1; count of bases not matched to a gene: 8. CDR3 in amino acids: CASSPGTVGSYEQYF. The CDR3 coding sequence is TGTGCCAGCAGCCCCGGGACAGTTGGGTCCTACGAGCAGTACTTC.

V is TRBV7-2 and J is TRBJ1-2, with no clear D. This CDR3 has 15 residues. Germline CDR1 and CDR2: SGHTA and FQGNSA. Trimming stripped 4 bases from V and 8 bases from J, with 20 bases between. The CDR3 loop is CASSSPGPNLGGYTF. The DNA for the CDR3 is TGTGCCAGCAGCTCACCCGGGCCCAACCTGGGGGGCTACACCTTC. Full variable domain (remainder filled in from reference TRBV7-2 and TRBJ1-2): GAGVSQSPSNKVTEKGKDVELRCDPISGHTALYWYRQSLGQGLEFLIYFQGNSAPDKSGLPSDRFSAERTGGSVSTLTIQRTQQEDSAVYLCASSSPGPNLGGYTFGSGTRLTVV.

This clonotype has a single count. The genes are TRBV25-1 and TRBJ1-3; D may be TRBD1 (5 bases). The V end was cut by 2 bases, the J end by 9 bases, with 11 bases between. Germline CDR1 MGHDK, CDR2 SYGVNS. The CDR3 has 13 residues. CDR3 coding DNA: TGTGCCAGCAGTGAAGAGGGTAGGGGCACCATATATTTT. This sequence encodes CASSEEGRGTIYF.

This clonotype showed up many times. The J gene is TRBJ2-2, the V gene TRBV20-1, with D perhaps matching TRBD1 (5 bases). The ends were cut back, 0 bases at V and 2 bases at J, with 13 bases in the middle. Germline V gives CDR1 DFQATT, CDR2 SNEGSKA (reference sequence). The length of the CDR3 is 16 residues. The chain's CDR3 is CSARDTTGPNTGELFF. CDR3 bases: TGCAGTGCTAGAGATACAACAGGCCCCAACACCGGGGAGCTGTTTTTT.

Many counts were recorded for this clonotype. V is TRBV2 and J is TRBJ2-2, with 13 bases aligning to TRBD2. Per the germline V gene, CDR1 is SNHLY and CDR2 is FYNNEI. The CDR3 is 15 amino acids. V lost 6 bases and J lost 4; bases outside the gene matches: 2. As DNA, the CDR3 is TGTGCCAGCAGGAGACTAGCGGGAGGCACCGGGGAGCTGTTTTTT. Translated: CASRRLAGGTGELFF.

This clonotype was observed at least ten times. V gene TRBV11-2 combines with J gene TRBJ2-7, with D possibly matching TRBD2 (6 bases). CDR1 and CDR2 from the germline V gene are SGHAT and FQNNGV. Trimming took 4 bases from V and 4 from J, leaving 14 bases between them. This CDR3 comprises 14 residues. The CDR3 coding sequence is TGTGCCAGCAGCTGGACTATCGGCTCGTACGAGCAGTACTTC. Translation gives CASSWTIGSYEQYF.

The rearrangement joins TRBV2 to TRBJ2-7; possible D gene TRBD2, 6 bases. V was clipped by 3 bases and J by 5 bases, with 17 bases between them. In germline, CDR1 is SNHLY, CDR2 FYNNEI. This CDR3 spans 15 amino acids. The CDR3 sequence: CASSEPRDRTNEQYF. The CDR3 DNA follows: TGTGCCAGCAGTGAGCCGCGGGACCGAACGAACGAGCAGTACTTC.

The genes are TRBV11-3 and TRBJ2-1; 7 bases map to TRBD1. Germline CDR1 and CDR2: SGHNT and YENEEA. The CDR3 length is 14 residues. After removal of 4 bases from V and 9 bases from J, the junction contained 9 bases not matched to a gene. The CDR3 nucleotides read TGTGCCAGCAGCTCCGAGGGGGCCGTGGGTGAGCAGTTCTTC. Translated: CASSSEGAVGEQFF. The whole variable domain, filled in from reference TRBV11-3 and TRBJ2-1, reads EAGVVQSPRYKIIEKKQPVAFWCNPISGHNTLYWYLQNLGQGPELLIRYENEEAVDDSQLPKDRFSAERLKGVDSTLKIQPAELGDSAVYLCASSSEGAVGEQFFGPGTRLTVL.

Points on this clonotype: One base away lies a much larger clone, so this may be a sequencing read error. The rearrangement joins TRBV18 to TRBJ1-2; tentative D call: TRBD1 (6 bases). The germline V gene has CDR1 KGHSH and CDR2 LQKENI. Trimming took 1 base from V and 9 from J, leaving 12 bases between them. The CDR3 is 13 residues long. CDR3 bases: TGTGCCAGCTCACCACTTGAGGGGGATTGCTACACCTTC. Amino acid sequence: CASSPLEGDCYTF.

V is TRBV27 and J is TRBJ2-3; the D is unclear. CDR1 and CDR2 from the germline V gene are MNHEY and SMNVEV (reference sequence). This CDR3 has 16 residues. V lost 5 bases and J lost 0, with 15 bases in between. CDR3 sequence (DNA): TGTGCCAGCAGTCCCTCTCGCGGAACTAGCACAGATACGCAGTATTTT. This sequence encodes CASSPSRGTSTDTQYF.

This clonotype was recorded at least ten times. The DNA of the CDR3 is TGTGCCAGCAGCCTCCGACGACGGTACCAAGAGACCCAGTACTTC. Its translation: CASSLRRRYQETQYF. The rearrangement uses TRBV5-6 and TRBJ2-5; unclear D gene. This CDR3 is built from 15 residues. CDR1 is SGHDT and CDR2 is YYEEEE in the germline V gene. Trimming left V 4 bases short and J 0 bases short, with 13 bases between.

This clonotype was recorded at least ten times. The rearrangement uses TRBV11-3 and TRBJ2-1; D call uncertain. The germline V gene has CDR1 SGHNT and CDR2 YENEEA. This CDR3 is built from 17 residues. V lost 5 bases and J 4 bases, leaving 21 bases between the germline ends. The CDR3: CASSPRAGSATYNEQFF. In DNA, the CDR3 is TGTGCCAGCAGCCCCAGAGCAGGCAGTGCCACATACAATGAGCAGTTCTTC. Together with reference TRBV11-3 and TRBJ2-1, the CDR3 gives the full variable domain: EAGVVQSPRYKIIEKKQPVAFWCNPISGHNTLYWYLQNLGQGPELLIRYENEEAVDDSQLPKDRFSAERLKGVDSTLKIQPAELGDSAVYLCASSPRAGSATYNEQFFGPGTRLTVL.

Remarks on this clonotype: A much larger clonotype is one base distant, so this may be a read error. CDR3 protein: CASSPENADTQYF. The CDR3 region has the DNA TGTGCCAGCAGCCCAGAAAATGCAGATACGCAGTATTTT. This chain links TRBV11-2 with TRBJ2-3; D call uncertain. Germline CDR1 SGHAT, CDR2 FQNNGV. V was trimmed by 5 bases and J by 4 bases, leaving 10 bases between them. CDR3 length equals 13 residues.

The chain couples TRBV2 to TRBJ1-2, with 9 bases matching TRBD1. Per germline, CDR1 SNHLY and CDR2 FYNNEI. The CDR3 is made up of 10 amino acids. The CDR3 nucleotides read TGTGACAGGGGGCTTCGTGGCTACACCTTC. Protein: CDRGLRGYTF.

The table lists this clonotype with many counts. The CDR3 nucleotides read TGTGCCAGCAGTAACAAAGGGGCCTATGGCTACACCTTC. This encodes CASSNKGAYGYTF. This chain uses TRBV12-3 or TRBV12-4 with TRBJ1-2, with a possible D match to TRBD1 (5 bases). This CDR3 contains 13 residues. Trimming stripped 5 bases from V and 4 bases from J, with 11 bases between.

The count of this clonotype is one. The J gene is TRBJ2-7, the V gene TRBV20-1, with D perhaps TRBD1 or TRBD2 (5 bases each). CDR3 length equals 11 residues. CDR1 DFQATT and CDR2 SNEGSKA come from the germline V gene (reference sequence). V lost 1 base and J 9 bases, leaving 10 bases between the germline ends. CDR3 sequence (DNA): TGCAGTGCTAGAGGGGGGAGAGGGCAGTACTTC. Protein sequence: CSARGGRGQYF.

This clonotype came up a few times. The chain links TRBV27 to TRBJ2-7; TRBD1 aligns across 7 bases. The CDR3 runs 15 residues. Germline CDR1 is MNHEY and CDR2 is SMNVEV (reference sequence). With V trimmed by 5 bases and J by 5 bases, 12 bases remained unmatched. The chain's CDR3 is CASSTIPTGNNEQYF. In nucleotides, the CDR3 is TGTGCCAGCAGTACGATCCCGACAGGGAACAACGAGCAGTACTTC.

This clonotype was detected a few times. This chain links TRBV27 with TRBJ2-3; 14 bases are a match to TRBD2. Germline assignment: CDR1 MNHEY and CDR2 SMNVEV (reference sequence). The V segment lost 6 bases and the J segment 3 bases; nucleotides outside the gene matches: 8. There are 17 residues in the CDR3. The chain's CDR3 is CASSQGLAGVTTDTQYF. In DNA, the CDR3 is TGTGCCAGCAGCCAGGGACTAGCGGGAGTAACGACAGATACGCAGTATTTT.

This clonotype came up many times. The chain employs TRBV7-2 and TRBJ2-1; TRBD1 agrees at 7 bases. The CDR3 length is 18 residues. The ends lost 0 bases at V and 2 bases at J; junction bases unmatched: 10. Germline CDR1 is SGHTA and CDR2 is FQGNSA. The CDR3 DNA sequence: TGTGCCAGCAGCTTAGCTCTGCTCTCGGACAGGCCCTACAATGAGCAGTTCTTC. This encodes CASSLALLSDRPYNEQFF.

This clonotype has at least ten counts. V is TRBV20-1 and J is TRBJ2-3, with TRBD2 as a possible D gene (5 bases). Deletions cut 2 bases from V and 9 bases from J, with 9 bases between. Per the germline V gene, CDR1 is DFQATT and CDR2 is SNEGSKA (reference sequence). The CDR3 is made up of 11 amino acids. The CDR3 protein is CSARMRATQYF. The CDR3 coding sequence is TGCAGTGCTAGAATGCGGGCAACGCAGTATTTT.

V usage is TRBV20-1 and J usage is TRBJ2-5, with a tentative D call TRBD2 (5 bases). From germline, CDR1 is DFQATT and CDR2 SNEGSKA (reference sequence). The CDR3 length is 11 residues. The ends were cut back, 8 bases at V and 3 bases at J, with 10 bases in the middle. The CDR3 here is CSLWEKETQYF. In DNA, the CDR3 is TGCAGTTTATGGGAGAAAGAGACCCAGTACTTC.

This clonotype was found many times. V is TRBV20-1 and J is TRBJ2-3, with 10 positions matching TRBD2. J lost 0 bases, V lost 6 bases, and 6 bases had no gene match. Germline lookup yields CDR1 DFQATT and CDR2 SNEGSKA (reference sequence). The CDR3 is made up of 15 amino acids. The CDR3 DNA follows: TGCAGTGCAGGTCTAGCGGGGGCTAGCACAGATACGCAGTATTTT. Translation gives CSAGLAGASTDTQYF.

In its sample, this clonotype was seen many times. The V and J genes are TRBV29-1 and TRBJ2-3; D is uncertain. CDR3 length equals 10 residues. Germline values: CDR1 SQVTM, CDR2 ANQGSEA. V lost 7 bases and J 2 bases, leaving 4 bases between the germline ends. CDR3 protein: CSGYTDTQYF. Written as DNA, the CDR3 is TGCAGCGGGTACACAGATACGCAGTATTTT.

This clonotype was seen more than once but under ten times. This chain connects TRBV4-3 to TRBJ2-3; D may be TRBD2 (7 bases). There are 15 residues in the CDR3. V lost 1 base and J lost 9, with 17 bases in between. In germline, CDR1 is LGHNA, CDR2 YSLEER. The CDR3 here is CASSQGGGPSTTQYF. The CDR3 DNA reads as TGCGCCAGCAGCCAAGGGGGGGGGCCTTCGACGACGCAGTATTTT.

This rearrangement joins TRBV20-1 to TRBJ2-3; 7 bases match TRBD2. V shed 5 bases and J 5 bases; nucleotides not matched to a gene: 4. Germline CDR1 and CDR2: DFQATT and SNEGSKA (reference sequence). This CDR3 is built from 12 residues. The CDR3 spells CSAGRGGDTQYF. The CDR3 coding sequence is TGCAGTGCTGGGAGGGGAGGAGATACGCAGTATTTT.

This clonotype was recorded many times. The chain combines TRBV5-5 with TRBJ2-1; the match to TRBD2 covers 11 bases. This CDR3 region has 15 residues. Germline V gives CDR1 SGHKS, CDR2 YYEKEE (reference sequence). Germline trimming cut 0 bases from V and 10 bases from J; bases unmatched to any gene: 6. The CDR3 here is CASSLVLAGVREQFF. The CDR3 coding sequence is TGTGCCAGCAGCTTGGTACTAGCGGGAGTCCGGGAGCAGTTCTTC.